The 3 T cell receptor beta chains given below trace back to one sample, sequenced in a study of neurological immune-mediated disorders. TCRdb reprocessed the 5' RACE reads via MiXCR and lists one record per CDR3 protein. The sample carries about 58,000 distinct CDR3 sequences, roughly 2.5% recorded once. Material for sequencing was PBMCs. These receptor sequences come from a man aged 50 or older with multiple sclerosis.

This clonotype was recorded at least ten times. The gene calls are TRBV20-1 and TRBJ2-7, with TRBD1 matching over 8 bases. Germline lookup yields CDR1 DFQATT and CDR2 SNEGSKA (reference sequence). The CDR3 covers 12 residues. V trimming: 3 bases; J trimming: 7 bases; junction bases outside the gene matches: 5. The CDR3 region has the DNA TGCAGTGCTAGCAGGGGGCTAAGGGAGCAGTACTTC. Translation gives CSASRGLREQYF.

The V call is TRBV5-1, the J call TRBJ1-1; D gene ambiguous. This CDR3 comprises 14 residues. V was cut by 4 bases and J by 5 bases, with 15 bases left in between. Germline assignment: CDR1 SGHRS and CDR2 YFSETQ. The CDR3 DNA is TGCGCCAGCAGCATGACGGGCCAAAGTACTGAAGCTTTCTTT. It translates to CASSMTGQSTEAFF. The full variable domain, with the rest looked up from reference TRBV5-1 and TRBJ1-1, is KAGVTQTPRYLIKTRGQQVTLSCSPISGHRSVSWYQQTPGQGLQFLFEYFSETQRNKGNFPGRFSGRQFSNSRSEMNVSTLELGDSALYLCASSMTGQSTEAFFGQGTRLTVV.

This clonotype was seen repeatedly, ten times or more. V usage is TRBV5-1 and J usage is TRBJ2-5; no definite D call. The V end was cut by 5 bases, the J end by 5 bases, with 13 bases between. The CDR3 runs 13 residues. The germline V gene encodes CDR1 SGHRS and CDR2 YFSETQ. CDR3 region: CASRREDLETQYF. The CDR3 nucleotides read TGCGCCAGCAGGCGTGAGGATTTGGAGACCCAGTACTTC.